What follows are 23 T cell receptor beta chains derived from one specimen sequenced in a study of T cell changes during pregnancy in multiple sclerosis. Clones were sequenced by immunoSEQ multiplex PCR, and TCRdb holds only the in-frame ones, with some missing. This sample carries about 79,000 clones, around 90% of them seen once, and the ten largest clones take around 0.45%. Material: CD4+ T cells from peripheral blood mononuclear cells, obtained in the second trimester of pregnancy. These receptors all come from a female donor with multiple sclerosis, enrolled in a pregnancy study.

The genes are TRBV7-8 and TRBJ1-5, with D possibly being TRBD1 (6 bases). CDR3 size: 16 residues. Trimming shortened V by 5 bases and J by 6 bases, and 20 bases separated the two germline ends. From germline, CDR1 is SGHVS and CDR2 FQNEAQ. CDR3 amino acids: CASSPRTGGLGQPQHF. The CDR3 DNA reads TGTGCCAGCAGCCCACGGACGGGGGGCTTAGGTCAGCCCCAGCATTTT.

The CDR3 nucleotides read TGCGCCAGCAGCTTAGGGACTAGCGGGAAAAATGAGCAGTTCTTC. This sequence encodes CASSLGTSGKNEQFF. The V call is TRBV5-1, the J call TRBJ2-1; 13 positions agree with TRBD2. V shed 2 bases, J shed 7 bases, and the junction held 3 bases outside the gene matches. The CDR3 is made up of 15 amino acids. Germline assignment: CDR1 SGHRS and CDR2 YFSETQ.

The rearrangement links TRBV7-2 to TRBJ2-3, with a weak D call TRBD2 (6 bases). Per germline, CDR1 SGHTA and CDR2 FQGNSA. The CDR3 totals 12 residues. V gave up 4 bases and J gave up 6 bases, with 8 bases separating them. The CDR3, as DNA: TGTGCCAGCAGCTGGAGGGCGGATACGCAGTATTTT. Translating gives CASSWRADTQYF.

This chain uses TRBV28 with TRBJ2-7, with D maybe TRBD1 (6 bases). CDR3 length: 11 residues. V was trimmed by 5 bases and J by 11 bases, leaving 13 bases between them. Per the germline V gene, CDR1 is MDHEN and CDR2 is SYDVKM. CDR3 DNA sequence: TGTGCCAGCAGTACCCCGGACAGTAAGTACTTC. This codes for CASSTPDSKYF.

The chain links TRBV7-9 to TRBJ2-5, with a possible D match to TRBD1 (6 bases). The CDR3 totals 14 residues. CDR1 SEHNR and CDR2 FQNEAQ come from the germline V gene (reference sequence). V lost 6 bases, J lost 1 base, and 12 bases lay in between. The CDR3: CASRSRDTQETQYF. In DNA, the CDR3 is TGTGCCAGCAGAAGCCGGGACACCCAAGAGACCCAGTACTTC.

The DNA of the CDR3 is TGTGCCAGTAGTATTTTTGGGACAGCTGTTAGCAATCAGCCCCAGCATTTT. Amino acids: CASSIFGTAVSNQPQHF. The chain recombines TRBV19 with TRBJ1-5; 7 bases agree with TRBD1. The germline gives CDR1 LNHDA, CDR2 SQIVND (reference sequence). The CDR3 has 17 residues. V gave up 3 bases and J gave up 0 bases; unmatched junction bases: 8.

V and J are TRBV5-1 and TRBJ1-1, with TRBD1 identical over 7 bases. Trimming removed 5 bases from V and 4 bases from J; junction bases left unmatched: 8. This CDR3 spans 14 amino acids. CDR1 and CDR2 (germline): SGHRS, YFSETQ. The CDR3 region has the DNA TGCGCCAGCAGAACAGGGGAACTCTCCACTGAAGCTTTCTTT. This sequence encodes CASRTGELSTEAFF.

The chain couples TRBV18 to TRBJ2-6; D gene ambiguous. The CDR3 contains 18 residues. V lost 5 bases to trimming and J lost 0 bases, with 17 bases between them. Germline assignment: CDR1 KGHSH and CDR2 LQKENI. The CDR3 sequence is CASSWSAAESSGANVLTF. The CDR3, as DNA: TGTGCCAGCTCATGGTCGGCGGCCGAGAGCTCTGGGGCCAACGTCCTGACTTTC.

The V gene is TRBV18, the J gene TRBJ2-7; weak D call: TRBD2 (6 bases). Germline-derived CDR1 and CDR2 are KGHSH and LQKENI. V was shortened by 6 bases and J by 2 bases, with 20 bases between the two germline ends. This CDR3 comprises 16 residues. The CDR3 sequence is CASSRSVGGPTYEQYF. CDR3 in DNA: TGTGCCAGCTCCCGTTCGGTTGGAGGGCCCACCTACGAGCAGTACTTC.

The V and J genes are TRBV2 and TRBJ1-3; tentatively, D is TRBD1 (6 bases). Trimming left V 4 bases short and J 7 bases short, with 17 bases between. Germline V lookup: CDR1 SNHLY, CDR2 FYNNEI. The CDR3 has 15 amino acids. This chain's CDR3 is CASSARQVQRNTIYF. The CDR3 DNA reads as TGTGCCAGCAGTGCCAGACAGGTGCAAAGGAACACCATATATTTT. Variable domain in full (rest from reference TRBV2 and TRBJ1-3): EPEVTQTPSHQVTQMGQEVILRCVPISNHLYFYWYRQILGQKVEFLVSFYNNEISEKSEIFDDQFSVERPDGSNFTLKIRSTKLEDSAMYFCASSARQVQRNTIYFGEGSWLTVV.

J is TRBJ1-4 and V is TRBV5-1, with TRBD1 matching over 8 bases. This CDR3 spans 16 amino acids. V lost 5 bases to trimming and J lost 4 bases; unmatched junction nucleotides: 10. Looked up from germline, CDR1 is SGHRS and CDR2 is YFSETQ. CDR3 loop: CASSEATGAHNEKLFF. The CDR3 nucleotides are TGCGCCAGCAGTGAAGCGACAGGGGCGCATAATGAAAAACTGTTTTTT.

This rearrangement joins TRBV19 to TRBJ2-3; a possible D gene is TRBD1 (6 bases). With 3 bases removed from V and 10 bases from J, the gap between germline ends came to 8 bases. Germline assignment: CDR1 LNHDA and CDR2 SQIVND (reference sequence). CDR3 size: 11 residues. As DNA, the CDR3 is TGTGCCAGTAGTATTACAGGGTCGCAGTATTTT. It is translated as CASSITGSQYF.

The V gene is TRBV6-5, the J gene TRBJ1-1, with D possibly being TRBD1 (6 bases). Germline values: CDR1 MNHEY, CDR2 SVGAGI. This CDR3 is built from 15 residues. V gave up 0 bases and J gave up 3 bases, with 11 bases separating them. The CDR3 DNA is TGTGCCAGCAGTTACTCATCCGGGGGGCACACTGAAGCTTTCTTT. Its protein product is CASSYSSGGHTEAFF.

The chain links TRBV9 to TRBJ2-1; the D gene is possibly TRBD2 (7 bases). This CDR3 is built from 15 residues. Per the germline V gene, CDR1 is SGDLS and CDR2 is YYNGEE. Trimming cost V 4 bases and J 3 bases, with 14 bases left between them. CDR3 sequence reads: CASSPGGANYNEQFF. The CDR3 coding sequence is TGTGCCAGCAGCCCTGGGGGGGCTAACTACAATGAGCAGTTCTTC. Looking up the rest from reference TRBV9 and TRBJ2-1 gives the full variable domain: DSGVTQTPKHLITATGQRVTLRCSPRSGDLSVYWYQQSLDQGLQFLIQYYNGEERAKGNILERFSAQQFPDLHSELNLSSLELGDSALYFCASSPGGANYNEQFFGPGTRLTVL.

V gene TRBV7-3 combines with J gene TRBJ2-3; tentative D call: TRBD1 (5 bases). V gave up 8 bases and J gave up 6 bases, with 15 bases separating them. CDR1 is SGHTA and CDR2 is FQGTGA in the germline V gene. CDR3 size: 13 residues. The chain's CDR3 is CASGFERGDTQYF. CDR3 nucleotides: TGTGCCAGCGGATTTGAAAGGGGCGATACGCAGTATTTT. Variable domain in full (rest from reference TRBV7-3 and TRBJ2-3): GAGVSQTPSNKVTEKGKYVELRCDPISGHTALYWYRQSLGQGPEFLIYFQGTGAADDSGLPNDRFFAVRPEGSVSTLKIQRTERGDSAVYLCASGFERGDTQYFGPGTRLTVL.

The rearrangement joins TRBV9 to TRBJ2-2; D uncertain. V was clipped by 0 bases and J by 6 bases, with 12 bases between them. The CDR3 has 15 amino acids. Germline CDR1 SGDLS, CDR2 YYNGEE. The CDR3 protein is CASSVVSLPPGELFF. The CDR3 DNA reads as TGTGCCAGCAGCGTAGTTTCCCTCCCCCCCGGGGAGCTGTTTTTT.

V and J are TRBV6-6 and TRBJ2-7, with 10 bases fitting TRBD2. The CDR3 has 16 residues. The V gene end was trimmed by 5 bases and the J gene end by 2 bases; junction bases not matched to a gene: 9. The germline gives CDR1 MNHNY, CDR2 SVGAGI (reference sequence). CDR3 DNA: TGTGCCAGCAGTCCGGGACTAGCGCGCCTAACCTACGAGCAGTACTTC. Its translation: CASSPGLARLTYEQYF.

This clone was seen a handful of times. V usage is TRBV19 and J usage is TRBJ1-1; no clear D. CDR1 LNHDA and CDR2 SQIVND come from the germline V gene (reference sequence). With 3 bases removed from V and 1 base from J, the gap between germline ends came to 9 bases. The CDR3 covers 14 residues. The CDR3 bases are TGTGCCAGTAGTATGCGGGGTGGGAACACTGAAGCTTTCTTT. As protein: CASSMRGGNTEAFF.

V and J are TRBV28 and TRBJ2-1; 8 nucleotides agree with TRBD2. The V gene end was trimmed by 5 bases and the J gene end by 6 bases; junction bases not matched to a gene: 9. CDR3 length: 15 residues. Germline lookup yields CDR1 MDHEN and CDR2 SYDVKM. CDR3 amino acids: CASSTLAGGLNEQFF. CDR3 nucleotide sequence: TGTGCCAGCAGTACTCTAGCGGGTGGGCTCAATGAGCAGTTCTTC.

The rearrangement uses TRBV9 and TRBJ2-2; possible D gene TRBD1, 5 bases. Germline V gene sequence: CDR1 SGDLS, CDR2 YYNGEE. The CDR3 runs to 16 residues. Trimming left V 0 bases short and J 0 bases short, with 9 bases between. CDR3 region: CASSVAAGTNTGELFF. The CDR3, as DNA: TGTGCCAGCAGCGTAGCAGCAGGGACGAACACCGGGGAGCTGTTTTTT.

This sequence joins TRBV18 and TRBJ1-1; TRBD1 might be the D (6 bases). This CDR3 has 14 amino acids. V shed 4 bases and J shed 2 bases, with 11 bases lying between them. Germline V CDR1 and CDR2: KGHSH, LQKENI. Here the CDR3 DNA reads TGTGCCAGCTCACGGGACACCTCCAACACTGAAGCTTTCTTT. It is translated as CASSRDTSNTEAFF.

This chain connects TRBV15 to TRBJ2-2, with D perhaps TRBD1 (6 bases). The CDR3 consists of 14 residues. Germline V gene lookup returns CDR1 LNHNV and CDR2 YYDKDF (reference sequence). The V gene lost 3 bases and the J gene lost 3 bases, with 8 bases spanning the gap. CDR3: CATSSNRDTGELFF. CDR3 DNA: TGTGCCACCAGCAGTAACAGGGACACCGGGGAGCTGTTTTTT.

Only a few counts were recorded for this clone. This chain connects TRBV2 to TRBJ1-5; TRBD1 is a possible D gene (5 bases). There are 15 residues in the CDR3. Trimming cost V 4 bases and J 4 bases, with 14 bases left between them. CDR1 SNHLY and CDR2 FYNNEI come from the germline V gene. The CDR3 is CASSGAGQLNQPQHF. As DNA, the CDR3 is TGTGCCAGCAGTGGTGCAGGGCAGCTTAATCAGCCCCAGCATTTT.